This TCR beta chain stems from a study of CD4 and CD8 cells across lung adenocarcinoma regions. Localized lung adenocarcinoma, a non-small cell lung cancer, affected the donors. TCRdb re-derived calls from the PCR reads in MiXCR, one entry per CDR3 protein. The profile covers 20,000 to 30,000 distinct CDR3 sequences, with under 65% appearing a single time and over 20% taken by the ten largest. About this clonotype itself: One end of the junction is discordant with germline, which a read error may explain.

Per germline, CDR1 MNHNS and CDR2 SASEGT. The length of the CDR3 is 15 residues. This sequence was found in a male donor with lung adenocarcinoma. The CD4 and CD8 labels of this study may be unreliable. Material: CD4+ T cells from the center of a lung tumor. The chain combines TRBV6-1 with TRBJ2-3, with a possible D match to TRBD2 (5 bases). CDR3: CASSIERRGENTQYF. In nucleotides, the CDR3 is TGTGCCAGCAGTATTGAGCGGCGAGGCGAAAACACTCAGTACTTT.